This T cell receptor (beta chain) emerged from a study of T cell repertoires in cytomegalovirus infection. Whole-study context: From public TCR beta signatures came an indication of both CMV infection and matching HLA type.

The V segment lost 6 bases and the J segment 4 bases; nucleotides outside the gene matches: 6. Germline CDR1 and CDR2: MNHEY and SMNVEV (reference sequence). The CDR3 consists of 14 residues. On this clonotype: As yet, its antigen is unknown.

A single record per CDR3 protein comes from TCRdb applying MiXCR to the reads. The sample holds approximately 1,000,000 distinct CDR3 sequences, roughly 31% seen once. This sequence joins TRBV27 and TRBJ1-5; 7 bases are shared with TRBD1. The sequence was obtained from a human donor in good health (CMV status not recorded). Some clones in this sample may be carry-over from other donors' samples. Sequenced here: cultured CD8+ T cells from PBMCs, sampled from culture after CMV antigen stimulation. In nucleotides, the CDR3 is TGTGCCAGCAGGATGGCAGGGGGGAATCAGCCCCAGCATTTT. Protein sequence: CASRMAGGNQPQHF.